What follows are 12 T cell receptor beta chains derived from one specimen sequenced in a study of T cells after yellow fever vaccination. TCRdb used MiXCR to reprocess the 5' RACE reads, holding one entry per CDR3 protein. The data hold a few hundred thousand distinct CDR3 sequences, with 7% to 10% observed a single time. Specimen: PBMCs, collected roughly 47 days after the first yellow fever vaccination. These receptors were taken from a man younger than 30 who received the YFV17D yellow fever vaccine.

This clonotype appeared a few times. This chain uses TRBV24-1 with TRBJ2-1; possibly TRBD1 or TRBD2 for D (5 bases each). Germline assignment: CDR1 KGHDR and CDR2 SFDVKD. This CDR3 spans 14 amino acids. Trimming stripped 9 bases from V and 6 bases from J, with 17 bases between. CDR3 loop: CATGPRAGSNEQFF. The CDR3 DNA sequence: TGTGCCACCGGGCCTAGGGCAGGGAGCAATGAGCAGTTCTTC.

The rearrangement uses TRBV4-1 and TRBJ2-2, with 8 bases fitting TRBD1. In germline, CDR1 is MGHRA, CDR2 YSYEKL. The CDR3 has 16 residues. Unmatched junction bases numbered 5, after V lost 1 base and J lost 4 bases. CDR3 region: CASSQAGGAGTGELFF. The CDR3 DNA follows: TGCGCCAGCAGCCAAGCAGGGGGCGCGGGCACCGGGGAGCTGTTTTTT.

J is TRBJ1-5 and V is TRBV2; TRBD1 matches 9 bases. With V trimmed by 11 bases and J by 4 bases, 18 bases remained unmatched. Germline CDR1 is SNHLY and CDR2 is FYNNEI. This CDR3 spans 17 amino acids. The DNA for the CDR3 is TGTGCCTTCTGTTACACAGGGGGCAGGGCAGGTAATCAGCCCCAGCATTTT. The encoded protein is CAFCYTGGRAGNQPQHF.

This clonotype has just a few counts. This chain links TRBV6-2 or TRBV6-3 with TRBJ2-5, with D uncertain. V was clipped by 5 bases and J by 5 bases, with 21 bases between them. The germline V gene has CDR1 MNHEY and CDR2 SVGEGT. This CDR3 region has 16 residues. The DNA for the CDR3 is TGTGCCAGCAGTAGCCGGGCCTTCCCGCAAAGGGAGACCCAGTACTTC. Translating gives CASSSRAFPQRETQYF.

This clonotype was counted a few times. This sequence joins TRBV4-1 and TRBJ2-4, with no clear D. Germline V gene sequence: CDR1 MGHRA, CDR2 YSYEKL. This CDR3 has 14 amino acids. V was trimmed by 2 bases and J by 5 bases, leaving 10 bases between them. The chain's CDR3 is CASSQPVSENIQYF. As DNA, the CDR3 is TGCGCCAGCAGCCAACCGGTCTCCGAAAACATTCAGTACTTC.

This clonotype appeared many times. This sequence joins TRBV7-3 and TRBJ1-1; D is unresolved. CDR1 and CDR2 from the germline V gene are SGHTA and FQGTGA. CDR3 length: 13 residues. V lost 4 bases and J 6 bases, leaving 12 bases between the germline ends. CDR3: CASSSGRVAEAFF. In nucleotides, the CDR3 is TGTGCCAGCAGCTCAGGCCGGGTTGCTGAAGCTTTCTTT.

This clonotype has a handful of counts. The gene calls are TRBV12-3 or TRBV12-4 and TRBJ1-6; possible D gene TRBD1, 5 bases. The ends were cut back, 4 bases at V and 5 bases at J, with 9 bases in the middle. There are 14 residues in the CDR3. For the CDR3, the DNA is TGTGCCAGCAGTTACCAGGGCAATAATTCACCCCTCCACTTT. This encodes CASSYQGNNSPLHF.

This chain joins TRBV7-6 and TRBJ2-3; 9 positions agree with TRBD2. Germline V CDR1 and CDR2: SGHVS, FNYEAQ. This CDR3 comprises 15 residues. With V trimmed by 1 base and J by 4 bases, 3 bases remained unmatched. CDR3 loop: CASSLDGGGADTQYF. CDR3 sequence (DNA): TGTGCCAGCAGCTTAGATGGCGGGGGGGCAGATACGCAGTATTTT. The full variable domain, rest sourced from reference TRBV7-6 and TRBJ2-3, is GAGVSQSPRYKVTKRGQDVALRCDPISGHVSLYWYRQALGQGPEFLTYFNYEAQQDKSGLPNDRFSAERPEGSISTLTIQRTEQRDSAMYRCASSLDGGGADTQYFGPGTRLTVL.

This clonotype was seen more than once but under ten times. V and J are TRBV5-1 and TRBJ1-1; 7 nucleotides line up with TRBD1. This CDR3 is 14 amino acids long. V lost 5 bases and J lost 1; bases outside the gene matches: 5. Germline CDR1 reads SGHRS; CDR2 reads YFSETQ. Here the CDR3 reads CASRGNRGNTEAFF. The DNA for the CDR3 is TGCGCCAGCAGGGGAAACAGGGGGAACACTGAAGCTTTCTTT.

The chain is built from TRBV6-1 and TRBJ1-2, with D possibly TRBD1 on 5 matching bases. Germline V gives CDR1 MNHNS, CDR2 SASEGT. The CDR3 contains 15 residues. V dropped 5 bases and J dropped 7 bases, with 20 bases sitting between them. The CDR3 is CASSREGRGVSGYTF. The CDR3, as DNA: TGTGCCAGCAGTCGTGAGGGGCGAGGTGTTAGTGGCTACACCTTC.

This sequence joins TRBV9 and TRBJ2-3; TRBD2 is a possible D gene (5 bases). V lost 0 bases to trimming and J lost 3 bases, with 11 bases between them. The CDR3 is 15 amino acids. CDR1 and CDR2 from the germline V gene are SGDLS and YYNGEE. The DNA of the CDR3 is TGTGCCAGCAGCGTAGCCGCCGGACTTACAGATACGCAGTATTTT. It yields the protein CASSVAAGLTDTQYF.

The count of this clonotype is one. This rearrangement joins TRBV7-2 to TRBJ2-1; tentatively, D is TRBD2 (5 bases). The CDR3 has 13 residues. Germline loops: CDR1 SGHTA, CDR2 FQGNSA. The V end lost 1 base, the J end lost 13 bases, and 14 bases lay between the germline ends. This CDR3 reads CASSLGGSVNQFF. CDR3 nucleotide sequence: TGTGCCAGCAGCTTAGGGGGTAGCGTTAACCAGTTCTTC. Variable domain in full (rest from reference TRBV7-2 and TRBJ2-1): GAGVSQSPSNKVTEKGKDVELRCDPISGHTALYWYRQSLGQGLEFLIYFQGNSAPDKSGLPSDRFSAERTGGSVSTLTIQRTQQEDSAVYLCASSLGGSVNQFFGPGTRLTVL.